This TCR beta chain was identified in a study of CD8 T cells in ankylosing spondylitis. General observations from the study: Ankylosing spondylitis blood appeared to carry a characteristic TCR beta motif of seven to nine highly homologous variants. Disease-linked clones had a CD8+ phenotype and relatively low frequency in peripheral blood. Past studies reported some motif variants in reactive arthritis synovial fluid and blood.

This clonotype was seen a handful of times. Its antigen is still unknown. Trimming removed 3 bases at V and 0 bases at J, with 12 bases between. The length of the CDR3 is 17 residues. Using quantitative 5'-RACE with molecular barcodes, the authors made TCR beta libraries. TCRdb passed the 5' RACE reads through MiXCR, listing each CDR3 protein once. This repertoire shows about 160,000 distinct CDR3 sequences, 9.8% found once; its top ten account for roughly 15%. The TCR comes from a female donor with ankylosing spondylitis or in good health (not recorded which). The rearrangement uses TRBV12-3 or TRBV12-4 and TRBJ2-6; possible D gene TRBD1, 6 bases. The sample was blood, either unsorted or a sorted T cell fraction (not recorded which). CDR3 loop: CASSFGGRHSGANVLTF. The CDR3, as DNA: TGTGCCAGCAGTTTTGGGGGCCGACACTCTGGGGCCAACGTCCTGACTTTC.